The 29 T cell receptor beta chains below were found in one sample sequenced in a study of tumor and adjacent non-tumor tissue in lung cancer. The library came from three nested PCR rounds adapted from ARM-PCR protocols. TCRdb fed the multiplex PCR reads into MiXCR, producing one record per CDR3 protein. Among 60,000 to 85,000 distinct CDR3 sequences listed, just over 75% were seen once. No cell sorting was done before RNA was extracted from the tissue. This non-tumor lung sample came from over 3 cm beyond the tumor edge. Material: distant non-tumor lung tissue. These receptors all come from a man between 65 and 85 years old with non-small cell lung cancer.

To note about this clonotype: The junction and the germline gene differ at one end; a read error may be behind it. The CDR3 here is CASSRDSDYGYIF. The CDR3 DNA reads TGTGCCAGCAGCCGGGACAGCGACTATGGCTACATCTTC. The chain uses TRBV5-1 and TRBJ1-2, with 7 bases matching TRBD1. The CDR3 covers 13 residues. Germline loops: CDR1 SGHRS, CDR2 YFSETQ. The entire variable domain, with the rest obtained from reference TRBV5-1 and TRBJ1-2, is as follows: KAGVTQTPRYLIKTRGQQVTLSCSPISGHRSVSWYQQTPGQGLQFLFEYFSETQRNKGNFPGRFSGRQFSNSRSEMNVSTLELGDSALYLCASSRDSDYGYIFGSGTRLTVV.

The V call is TRBV7-9, the J call TRBJ1-1, with D perhaps matching TRBD1 (6 bases). Per germline, CDR1 SEHNR and CDR2 FQNEAQ (reference sequence). The CDR3 is 14 amino acids. The V and J ends lost 5 bases and 4 bases respectively, with 14 bases between them. The CDR3 bases are TGTGCCAGCAGCCCCCGCCCGGGGGCCACTGAAGCTTTCTTT. Translated: CASSPRPGATEAFF.

A note on this clonotype: At one end the junction does not follow the germline gene, possibly because of a read error. The gene calls are TRBV4-1 and TRBJ2-5; D perhaps matches TRBD2 (6 bases). The germline gives CDR1 MGHRA, CDR2 YSYEKL. The CDR3 is 17 amino acids. CDR3 region: CTSNSGLPVNPQETQYF. CDR3 DNA sequence: TGCACCAGCAACTCGGGACTCCCGGTGAATCCACAAGAGACCCAGTACTTC.

The rearrangement uses TRBV13 and TRBJ1-1; D is undetermined. Germline V gene data show CDR1 as PRHDT and CDR2 as FYEKMQ (reference sequence). The CDR3 runs to 13 residues. V lost 5 bases and J lost 1, with 8 bases in between. The CDR3, as DNA: TGTGCCAGCAGCCAACACGGGAACACTGAAGCTTTCTTT. Translation gives CASSQHGNTEAFF.

As concerns this clonotype: The junction does not match germline at one end; this may be a read error. This chain joins TRBV28 and TRBJ2-7, with D possibly matching TRBD2 (6 bases). Germline V gene data show CDR1 as MDHEN and CDR2 as SYDVKM. The CDR3 has 15 amino acids. This CDR3 reads CVSTSRRAGGYEQYF. DNA for the CDR3: TGTGTCAGCACTTCTCGGCGGGCCGGGGGTTACGAGCAGTACTTC.

Comment on this clonotype: Mismatch with germline at one junction end may stem from a read error. V is TRBV20-1 and J is TRBJ1-5, with TRBD1 as a possible D gene (5 bases). CDR3 length: 14 amino acids. Germline CDR1 reads DFQATT; CDR2 reads SNEGSKA (reference sequence). The CDR3 DNA reads as TGCATTGCTCAAACATCCGGGGACTATCAGCCCCAGCATTTT. It is translated as CIAQTSGDYQPQHF.

On this clonotype: Being one base from a much bigger clone, this may be a read error. This chain connects TRBV5-6 to TRBJ2-3; the D gene is possibly TRBD1 (6 bases). The ends were cut back, 3 bases at V and 6 bases at J, with 14 bases in the middle. This CDR3 comprises 14 residues. From germline, CDR1 is SGHDT and CDR2 YYEEEE. The CDR3 DNA reads TGTGCCAGCAGCTCCGAACAGGGCGGGGATACGCAGTATTTT. Amino acids: CASSSEQGGDTQYF.

This chain connects TRBV5-8 to TRBJ2-2; perhaps TRBD2 as D (6 bases). This CDR3 is built from 15 residues. V was clipped by 5 bases and J by 2 bases, with 13 bases between them. The V gene's germline CDR1 is SGHTS and CDR2 YDEGEE. CDR3 in amino acids: CASRSGGTNTGELFF. CDR3 coding DNA: TGTGCCAGCAGAAGTGGGGGGACCAACACCGGGGAGCTGTTTTTT.

As to this clonotype: The germline gene is not matched at one end of the junction; a read error may be the cause. The chain employs TRBV4-1 and TRBJ1-1; possible D gene TRBD1, 5 bases. Germline CDR1 and CDR2: MGHRA and YSYEKL. This CDR3 comprises 13 residues. This CDR3 reads CASSSQGGTEAFF. DNA of the CDR3: TGCGCAAGCAGCTCCCAGGGTGGCACTGAAGCTTTCTTT.

A word on this clonotype: The junction and the germline gene differ at one end; a read error may be behind it. This rearrangement joins TRBV6-2 or TRBV6-3 to TRBJ1-4; D call uncertain. CDR3 size: 15 residues. Germline CDR1 is MNHEY and CDR2 is SVGEGT. CDR3 DNA sequence: TGTGCCATCAGTTACTCTCAGCTAAAAGATGAAAAACTGTTTTTT. Its translation is CAISYSQLKDEKLFF.

Of note for this clonotype: An end of the junction differs from the germline gene, which may be a read error. The chain employs TRBV5-6 and TRBJ2-7; TRBD1 is a possible D gene (5 bases). The CDR3 has 16 amino acids. The germline CDR1 and CDR2 sequences are SGHDT and YYEEEE. This CDR3 is CACSSAVRYRTYEQYF. The CDR3 nucleotides are TGTGCCTGCAGCTCCGCTGTCCGGTACAGGACCTACGAGCAGTACTTC.

Details on this clonotype: One end of the junction fails to match germline, which may point to a read error. The rearrangement links TRBV28 to TRBJ1-2; D is unresolved. CDR1 is MDHEN and CDR2 is SYDVKM in the germline V gene. The CDR3 loop spans 14 amino acids. CDR3 DNA sequence: TGTGCCAGCAATTTATCCCAGGACTCCTATGGCTACACCTTC. Translating it yields CASNLSQDSYGYTF.

To note about this clonotype: The junction departs from the called germline gene at one end, perhaps through a read error. J is TRBJ2-5 and V is TRBV12-3 or TRBV12-4; 7 bases agree with TRBD2. The CDR3 covers 18 residues. CDR3 in amino acids: CASSIKRGGPRGAETQYF. For the CDR3, the DNA is TGTGCCAGCAGTATCAAAAGGGGAGGGCCTCGTGGAGCAGAGACTCAGTACTTC.

As regards this clonotype: The conserved final phenylalanine or tryptophan is absent from the CDR3, which likely points to a read error. The rearrangement joins TRBV16 to TRBJ1-6; 7 nucleotides match TRBD1. V gave up 2 bases and J gave up 10 bases; unmatched junction bases: 8. Per the germline V gene, CDR1 is KGHSY and CDR2 is FQNENV. CDR3 length equals 15 residues. CDR3 sequence: CASSQREGGDSPLHS. The DNA of the CDR3 is TGTGCCAGCAGCCAAAGGGAAGGGGGCGACTCACCCCTCCACTCT.

For this clonotype: A read error is possible here, since a much larger clone lies one base away. The chain recombines TRBV4-1 with TRBJ1-5; D is unresolved. The CDR3 is made up of 18 amino acids. V lost 5 bases to trimming and J lost 0 bases, with 20 bases between them. Germline V gives CDR1 MGHRA, CDR2 YSYEKL. The CDR3 coding sequence is TGCGCCAGCAGCGCGGGAGGAGTCGCCGATTATAGCAATCAGCCCCAGCATTTT. Its translation: CASSAGGVADYSNQPQHF.

This clonotype has a count of ten or more. This clone may be a read error of a much larger clone one base away. The V gene is TRBV29-1, the J gene TRBJ1-1; D uncertain. The ends were cut back, 4 bases at V and 7 bases at J, with 13 bases in the middle. This CDR3 comprises 12 residues. In germline, CDR1 is SQVTM, CDR2 ANQGSEA. CDR3: CSVVAARHEAFF. The DNA of the CDR3 is TGCAGCGTTGTGGCGGCGAGGCATGAAGCTTTCTTT. The whole variable domain, remainder taken from reference TRBV29-1 and TRBJ1-1, is SAVISQKPSRDICQRGTSLTIQCQVDSQVTMMFWYRQQPGQSLTLIATANQGSEATYESGFVIDKFPISRPNLTFSTLTVSNMSPEDSSIYLCSVVAARHEAFFGQGTRLTVV.

Worth noting for this clonotype: One end of the junction fails to match germline, which may point to a read error. The genes are TRBV4-1 and TRBJ1-1; D gene unclear. CDR3 length: 16 residues. Looked up from germline, CDR1 is MGHRA and CDR2 is YSYEKL. The CDR3 DNA follows: TGCGCCAGCATCCACCCTCTGCCTGCTATGAGCACTGAAGCCTTCTTT. Protein: CASIHPLPAMSTEAFF.

Remarks on this clonotype: A read error may account for a junction end that differs from germline. The V call is TRBV11-3, the J call TRBJ2-1; 8 nucleotides match TRBD2. This CDR3 is 16 amino acids long. CDR1 and CDR2 (germline): SGHNT, YENEEA. Here the CDR3 reads CASSLDPAGGRGEQFF. The CDR3 DNA reads as TGCGCCAGCAGCTTAGATCCCGCGGGGGGTAGGGGTGAGCAGTTCTTC.

The chain carries TRBV28 and TRBJ1-1; a weak D match, TRBD1 (6 bases). The CDR3 is made up of 12 amino acids. Germline V lookup: CDR1 MDHEN, CDR2 SYDVKM. CDR3 nucleotides: TGTTCGACGTGGGGGCGAGGCACTGAAGCTTTCTTT. It is translated as CSTWGRGTEAFF.

The chain recombines TRBV10-2 with TRBJ1-5, with 9 nucleotides matching TRBD1. Germline CDR1 reads WSHSY; CDR2 reads SAAADI. The trim removed 6 bases at V and 6 bases at J, leaving 9 bases unmatched. The CDR3 has 15 amino acids. The CDR3 region is CASSPGQGLGQPQHF. The CDR3 DNA is TGCGCCAGCAGCCCTGGACAGGGGTTAGGTCAGCCCCAGCATTTT.

This clonotype was picked up many times. V is TRBV6-5 and J is TRBJ1-1; TRBD1 aligns across 7 bases. This CDR3 comprises 15 residues. The junction had 9 bases not matched to a gene; V was cut back by 6 bases and J by 2 bases. Germline lookup yields CDR1 MNHEY and CDR2 SVGAGI. CDR3 sequence reads: CASSSPDRLNTEAFF. CDR3 nucleotide sequence: TGTGCCAGCAGCTCGCCGGACAGGCTTAACACTGAAGCTTTCTTT.

This clonotype was seen just once. This may stem from a read error, because a much larger clone lies one nucleotide away. This sequence joins TRBV20-1 and TRBJ2-2; D may be TRBD1 or TRBD2 (6 bases each). Germline V gives CDR1 DFQATT, CDR2 SNEGSKA (reference sequence). This CDR3 has 14 residues. V gave up 5 bases and J gave up 3 bases, with 13 bases separating them. The chain's CDR3 is CSARSGAHTGELFF. The CDR3 nucleotides read TGCAGTGCTCGTTCGGGGGCACACACCGGGGAGCTGTTTTTT.

As for this clonotype: A much larger clone differs by one base, so this may be a read error. The rearrangement links TRBV20-1 to TRBJ2-7, with D perhaps matching TRBD2 (6 bases). V lost 7 bases and J lost 6, with 25 bases in between. CDR1 is DFQATT, CDR2 SNEGSKA, per germline (reference sequence). This CDR3 region has 15 residues. CDR3 region: CSGGAGGGSFTEQYF. CDR3 DNA sequence: TGCAGTGGCGGGGCGGGTGGGGGGTCTTTCACCGAGCAGTACTTC.

As concerns this clonotype: Given the absence of the conserved phenylalanine or tryptophan at the CDR3 end, a read error is likely. V and J are TRBV20-1 and TRBJ2-7; 11 bases fit TRBD2. The CDR3 is 15 residues long. In germline, CDR1 is DFQATT, CDR2 SNEGSKA (reference sequence). In DNA, the CDR3 is TGCAGTGTTAGAGAAAGACTAGCGGGGATCTACGAGCAGTACCTC. Its translation: CSVRERLAGIYEQYL.

As regards this clonotype: The conserved final phenylalanine or tryptophan is absent from the CDR3, which likely points to a read error. The V and J genes are TRBV6-5 and TRBJ1-1; no reliable D call. Germline CDR1 and CDR2: MNHEY and SVGAGI. V was clipped by 8 bases and J by 0 bases, with 10 bases between them. The CDR3 is 13 amino acids. The CDR3 DNA is TGTGCCAGCTGTAACAGACTGAACACTGAAGCTTTCCTT. This encodes CASCNRLNTEAFL.

The sample holds a few counts of this clonotype. The junction departs from germline at one end; a sequencing error may be responsible. CDR3 loop: CASSQQTRSYGYTF. CDR3 sequence (DNA): TGTGCCAGCAGCCAACAAACAAGGTCCTATGGTTACACCTTC. This sequence joins TRBV14 and TRBJ1-2; the D is unclear. This CDR3 spans 14 amino acids. Germline V gene sequence: CDR1 SGHDN, CDR2 FVKESK.

Remarks on this clonotype: This could be a read error, since a much larger clone is one nucleotide away. The V call is TRBV28, the J call TRBJ2-7, with unresolved D. The CDR3 is 15 residues long. The V end lost 6 bases, the J end lost 7 bases, and 22 bases lay between the germline ends. Germline assignment: CDR1 MDHEN and CDR2 SYDVKM. CDR3: CASRNPSGSSDEQYF. The CDR3, as DNA: TGTGCCAGCAGAAATCCCTCCGGGTCCTCGGATGAGCAGTACTTC.

A remark on this clonotype: The CDR3 ends on some other residue instead of the conserved phenylalanine or tryptophan, so this is likely a read error. V usage is TRBV11-3 and J usage is TRBJ2-1, with D possibly TRBD2 on 7 matching bases. The CDR3 contains 16 residues. V was cut by 0 bases and J by 9 bases, with 18 bases left in between. Germline V lookup: CDR1 SGHNT, CDR2 YENEEA. DNA of the CDR3: TGTGCCAGCAGCTTAGATCCTACGGGGGGCAGGTGTGAGCAGTTCTTA. Its protein is CASSLDPTGGRCEQFL.

This clonotype was counted many times. The chain links TRBV9 to TRBJ2-1; no firm D call. Trimming took 4 bases from V and 8 from J, leaving 16 bases between them. CDR1 SGDLS and CDR2 YYNGEE come from the germline V gene. This CDR3 is built from 14 residues. CDR3 region: CASSPQLAGDEQFF. The CDR3 region has the DNA TGTGCCAGCAGCCCTCAGTTGGCAGGTGATGAGCAGTTCTTC.